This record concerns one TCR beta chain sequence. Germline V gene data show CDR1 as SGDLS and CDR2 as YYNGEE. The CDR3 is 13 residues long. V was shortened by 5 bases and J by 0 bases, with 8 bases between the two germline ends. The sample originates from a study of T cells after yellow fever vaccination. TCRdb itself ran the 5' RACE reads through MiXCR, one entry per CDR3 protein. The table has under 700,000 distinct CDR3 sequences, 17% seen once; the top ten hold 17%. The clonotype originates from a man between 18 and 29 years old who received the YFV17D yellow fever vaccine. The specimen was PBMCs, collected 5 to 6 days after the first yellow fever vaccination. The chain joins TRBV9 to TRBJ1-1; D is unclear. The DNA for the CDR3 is TGTGCCAGCAGGGCTACGGTGAACACTGAAGCTTTCTTT. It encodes CASRATVNTEAFF.